A single sample is the source of the 30 T cell receptor beta chains below, sequenced in a study of cytomegalovirus exposure and HLA in healthy donors. PCR primers comprised 60 Vbeta and 13 Jbeta primers. Sequencing used immunoSEQ multiplex PCR; TCRdb keeps in-frame clones, though not all of them. The repertoire has 83,000 or so clones, 70% to 80% of them found once; the top ten carry roughly 14%. The sample was PBMCs. The receptors stem from a woman between 40 and 55 years old in good health and CMV-seropositive.

The V call is TRBV28, the J call TRBJ2-7, with 7 bases identical to TRBD1. This CDR3 region has 14 residues. The ends lost 8 bases at V and 4 bases at J; junction bases unmatched: 11. CDR1 and CDR2 from the germline V gene are MDHEN and SYDVKM. The CDR3 region is CASVRGGGLYEQYF. CDR3 coding DNA: TGTGCCAGCGTAAGAGGGGGCGGATTGTACGAGCAGTACTTC.

The V and J genes are TRBV7-3 and TRBJ2-7; 8 positions agree with TRBD2. The CDR3 sequence is 16 residues long. With 5 bases clipped from V and 1 base from J, the junction kept 10 bases outside the gene matches. CDR1 and CDR2 (germline): SGHTA, FQGTGA. CDR3 sequence reads: CASSPLGTRGSYEQYF. The DNA of the CDR3 is TGTGCCAGCAGCCCCCTAGGGACTAGAGGATCCTACGAGCAGTACTTC. Full variable domain (missing parts from reference TRBV7-3 and TRBJ2-7): GAGVSQTPSNKVTEKGKYVELRCDPISGHTALYWYRQSLGQGPEFLIYFQGTGAADDSGLPNDRFFAVRPEGSVSTLKIQRTERGDSAVYLCASSPLGTRGSYEQYFGPGTRLTVT.

The chain joins TRBV9 to TRBJ2-2; 9 nucleotides match TRBD2. Trimming at V came to 0 bases and at J to 6 bases, leaving 6 bases not matched to a gene. CDR1 SGDLS and CDR2 YYNGEE come from the germline V gene. The CDR3 totals 16 residues. DNA of the CDR3: TGTGCCAGCAGCGTAGGGGTAGCGGGAGCACCCGGGGAGCTGTTTTTT. Translated: CASSVGVAGAPGELFF.

The J gene is TRBJ1-2, the V gene TRBV5-1; D gene unclear. The germline CDR1 and CDR2 sequences are SGHRS and YFSETQ. This CDR3 has 14 amino acids. Trimming left V 0 bases short and J 7 bases short, with 13 bases between. CDR3 coding DNA: TGCGCCAGCAGCTTGGTGGGCCAGGCTGGTGGCTACACCTTC. Encoded protein: CASSLVGQAGGYTF.

The V gene is TRBV30, the J gene TRBJ1-6; D is unresolved. Germline CDR1 is GTSNPN and CDR2 is SVGIG (reference sequence). The CDR3 covers 13 residues. Trimming took 0 bases from V and 7 from J, leaving 7 bases between them. The CDR3 region is CAWSVPGNSPLHF. The DNA for the CDR3 is TGTGCCTGGAGTGTCCCGGGGAATTCACCCCTCCACTTT.

The rearrangement links TRBV6-4 to TRBJ2-1, with TRBD1 identical over 8 bases. Germline CDR1 MRHNA, CDR2 SNTAGT. The CDR3 extends over 15 amino acids. Losses at the gene ends were 5 bases for V and 8 bases for J; bases not matched to a gene: 11. This CDR3 is CASSKRQGRLDEQFF. CDR3 in DNA: TGTGCCAGCAGTAAAAGACAGGGGCGTCTGGATGAGCAGTTCTTC.

The gene calls are TRBV29-1 and TRBJ2-6; a weak D match, TRBD1 (6 bases). Germline CDR1 is SQVTM and CDR2 is ANQGSEA. The V end was cut by 7 bases, the J end by 2 bases, with 15 bases between. The CDR3 consists of 15 residues. The DNA of the CDR3 is TGCAGCGCCACACAGGGAACAGCTGGGGCCAACGTCCTGACTTTC. Protein sequence: CSATQGTAGANVLTF.

Only one count was recorded for this clone. The chain carries TRBV5-6 and TRBJ1-2; weak D call: TRBD1 (6 bases). The CDR3 extends over 15 amino acids. CDR1 is SGHDT and CDR2 is YYEEEE in the germline V gene. V dropped 3 bases and J dropped 8 bases, with 20 bases sitting between them. As DNA, the CDR3 is TGTGCCAGCAGCTCCCCCTACCTGGGGGCTGAGGGCTACACCTTC. Residues: CASSSPYLGAEGYTF.

V is TRBV6-5 and J is TRBJ1-5, with D perhaps matching TRBD1 (5 bases). Trimming took 2 bases from V and 1 from J, leaving 9 bases between them. This CDR3 is built from 15 residues. Germline V gene lookup returns CDR1 MNHEY and CDR2 SVGAGI. This CDR3 is CASSYPGGSNQPQHF. CDR3 coding DNA: TGTGCCAGCAGTTACCCCGGGGGGAGCAATCAGCCCCAGCATTTT.

The rearrangement uses TRBV14 and TRBJ1-1, with D unclear. Trimming took 1 base from V and 2 from J, leaving 8 bases between them. Germline lookup yields CDR1 SGHDN and CDR2 FVKESK. The CDR3 consists of 14 residues. The CDR3 here is CASSQGQVNTEAFF. In nucleotides, the CDR3 is TGTGCCAGCAGCCAAGGCCAGGTTAACACTGAAGCTTTCTTT.

The sample holds a few counts of this clone. The chain combines TRBV13 with TRBJ1-1; tentative D call: TRBD1 (6 bases). With 6 bases removed from V and 1 base from J, the gap between germline ends came to 15 bases. The CDR3 has 15 amino acids. Germline CDR1 is PRHDT and CDR2 is FYEKMQ (reference sequence). In nucleotides, the CDR3 is TGTGCCAGCAGAAAAAAAACAGGGAAGAACACTGAAGCTTTCTTT. Protein: CASRKKTGKNTEAFF.

The chain joins TRBV10-3 to TRBJ1-1; perhaps TRBD1 as D (6 bases). Germline CDR1 reads ENHRY; CDR2 reads SYGVKD. The CDR3 is made up of 13 amino acids. V was shortened by 4 bases and J by 4 bases, with 10 bases between the two germline ends. Here the CDR3 reads CAISGGQSTEAFF. DNA for the CDR3: TGTGCCATCAGTGGAGGACAGAGCACTGAAGCTTTCTTT.

The chain combines TRBV19 with TRBJ1-1; D is undetermined. Germline values: CDR1 LNHDA, CDR2 SQIVND (reference sequence). There are 15 residues in the CDR3. Trimming removed 4 bases at V and 3 bases at J, with 15 bases between. The CDR3 loop reads CASSTDPWRDTEAFF. The DNA for the CDR3 is TGTGCCAGTAGTACTGACCCCTGGAGGGACACTGAAGCTTTCTTT.

The CDR3 region has the DNA TGTGCCAGCAGTGGGGCTGAGAGGGATGAGCAGTTCTTC. Translation: CASSGAERDEQFF. The gene calls are TRBV6-1 and TRBJ2-1; D might be TRBD2 (5 bases). Looked up from germline, CDR1 is MNHNS and CDR2 is SASEGT. The CDR3 runs 13 residues. The V and J ends lost 4 bases and 8 bases respectively, with 12 bases between them.

This clone showed up just a few times. V gene TRBV10-3 combines with J gene TRBJ2-7; 12 positions match TRBD2. This CDR3 region has 14 residues. Germline CDR1 and CDR2: ENHRY and SYGVKD. Unmatched junction bases numbered 4, after V lost 6 bases and J lost 4 bases. The CDR3 loop is CAIRFGLAGYEQYF. CDR3 coding DNA: TGTGCCATCAGGTTTGGACTAGCGGGATACGAGCAGTACTTC.

The chain has TRBV30 and TRBJ1-1; D remains ambiguous. The CDR3 loop spans 13 amino acids. CDR1 is GTSNPN, CDR2 SVGIG, per germline (reference sequence). V was clipped by 1 base and J by 0 bases, with 6 bases between them. The CDR3 DNA sequence: TGTGCCTGGAGTGGGGGAGTGAACACTGAAGCTTTCTTT. This gives the protein CAWSGGVNTEAFF.

This clone appeared a single time. The chain couples TRBV5-6 to TRBJ1-1, with 8 bases identical to TRBD1. The length of the CDR3 is 15 residues. V shed 0 bases, J shed 3 bases, and the junction held 4 bases outside the gene matches. Germline V lookup: CDR1 SGHDT, CDR2 YYEEEE. The CDR3 sequence: CASSLGTGFDTEAFF. The CDR3 DNA sequence: TGTGCCAGCAGCTTGGGGACAGGGTTTGACACTGAAGCTTTCTTT.

The genes are TRBV5-4 and TRBJ2-1; D perhaps matches TRBD2 (7 bases). CDR1 is SGHNT and CDR2 is YYREEE in the germline V gene (reference sequence). The CDR3 spans 15 residues. Trimming cost V 0 bases and J 1 base, with 8 bases left between them. The CDR3, as DNA: TGTGCCAGCAGCTTGGAGGGGGGGTCCTACAATGAGCAGTTCTTC. The encoded protein is CASSLEGGSYNEQFF.

The chain joins TRBV5-1 to TRBJ2-7; 9 bases map to TRBD2. V trimming: 4 bases; J trimming: 4 bases; junction bases outside the gene matches: 3. The CDR3 runs to 13 residues. The germline CDR1 and CDR2 sequences are SGHRS and YFSETQ. The CDR3 DNA is TGCGCCAGCAGCGACAGCGGGAGGTACGAGCAGTACTTC. As protein: CASSDSGRYEQYF.

V and J are TRBV25-1 and TRBJ1-2; D not resolved. The length of the CDR3 is 12 residues. Looked up from germline, CDR1 is MGHDK and CDR2 is SYGVNS. The V gene lost 2 bases and the J gene lost 12 bases, with 13 bases spanning the gap. CDR3 DNA: TGTGCCAGCAGTGAAGTCTCCGGACTTCACACCTTC. Encoded protein: CASSEVSGLHTF.

V usage is TRBV6-5 and J usage is TRBJ2-7; a weak D match, TRBD2 (6 bases). Germline-derived CDR1 and CDR2 are MNHEY and SVGAGI. This CDR3 contains 14 residues. Trimming took 2 bases from V and 5 from J, leaving 13 bases between them. Written as DNA, the CDR3 is TGTGCCAGCAGTTACGCCGGGGGTCCTCACGAGCAGTACTTC. It yields the protein CASSYAGGPHEQYF.

This rearrangement joins TRBV7-6 to TRBJ1-1, with D perhaps TRBD1 (5 bases). In germline, CDR1 is SGHVS, CDR2 FNYEAQ. Trimming took off 1 base at V and 5 bases at J, with 11 bases between the two ends. This CDR3 is built from 14 residues. The CDR3 loop reads CASSLEVGGTEAFF. The CDR3 bases are TGTGCCAGCAGCTTAGAAGTGGGGGGAACTGAAGCTTTCTTT. The whole variable domain, filled in from reference TRBV7-6 and TRBJ1-1, reads GAGVSQSPRYKVTKRGQDVALRCDPISGHVSLYWYRQALGQGPEFLTYFNYEAQQDKSGLPNDRFSAERPEGSISTLTIQRTEQRDSAMYRCASSLEVGGTEAFFGQGTRLTVV.

The CDR3 nucleotides are TGTGCCACTAAATCACCCCTGAACACCGGGGAGCTGTTTTTT. This sequence encodes CATKSPLNTGELFF. The genes are TRBV19 and TRBJ2-2; D not certain. Trimming took 10 bases from V and 1 from J, leaving 13 bases between them. CDR3 length: 14 amino acids. Germline loops: CDR1 LNHDA, CDR2 SQIVND (reference sequence).

This clone occurred a few times. This chain connects TRBV6-5 to TRBJ1-3, with unresolved D. The CDR3 is made up of 11 amino acids. Germline CDR1 is MNHEY and CDR2 is SVGAGI. Trimming shortened V by 6 bases and J by 4 bases, and 4 bases separated the two germline ends. For the CDR3, the DNA is TGTGCCAGCAGGGAGGGAAACACCATATATTTT. Its translation is CASREGNTIYF.

The genes are TRBV5-4 and TRBJ2-5; no reliable D call. V lost 3 bases and J lost 1, with 7 bases in between. Germline loops: CDR1 SGHNT, CDR2 YYREEE (reference sequence). The CDR3 extends over 13 amino acids. CDR3 coding DNA: TGTGCCAGCAGCTCCGGAGCCCAAGAGACCCAGTACTTC. It yields the protein CASSSGAQETQYF.

This clone was picked up one time. The chain uses TRBV5-1 and TRBJ1-5; D unclear. CDR3 size: 16 residues. The germline V and J ends were trimmed by 0 bases and 2 bases, with 12 bases remaining between them. From germline, CDR1 is SGHRS and CDR2 YFSETQ. The CDR3 here is CASSLVPSRGNQPQHF. The CDR3 DNA follows: TGCGCCAGCAGCTTGGTTCCCTCCCGAGGCAATCAGCCCCAGCATTTT.

The chain employs TRBV11-2 and TRBJ1-4, with D tentatively TRBD1 (5 bases). Germline V CDR1 and CDR2: SGHAT, FQNNGV. This CDR3 has 15 amino acids. V lost 5 bases to trimming and J lost 7 bases, with 17 bases between them. CDR3 nucleotide sequence: TGTGCCAGCAGCCCGAAATGGGGGGGTAGTGAAAAACTGTTTTTT. Encoded protein: CASSPKWGGSEKLFF.

The rearrangement links TRBV6-5 to TRBJ2-2, with TRBD2 matching over 8 bases. Germline CDR1 and CDR2: MNHEY and SVGAGI. Trimming took 10 bases from V and 5 from J; bases not matched to a gene: 9. CDR3 length: 14 residues. CDR3 in amino acids: CAKFGGVWTGELFF. CDR3 nucleotide sequence: TGTGCCAAATTCGGGGGGGTATGGACCGGGGAGCTGTTTTTT.

The J gene is TRBJ2-1, the V gene TRBV7-3; possible D gene TRBD2, 7 bases. The CDR3 totals 14 residues. Germline assignment: CDR1 SGHTA and CDR2 FQGTGA. With 4 bases removed from V and 6 bases from J, the gap between germline ends came to 13 bases. The CDR3 sequence is CASSSQGGGNEQFF. Written as DNA, the CDR3 is TGTGCCAGCAGCTCACAGGGAGGGGGCAATGAGCAGTTCTTC.

The chain joins TRBV6-1 to TRBJ1-2, with a tentative D call TRBD1 (6 bases). The V end lost 5 bases, the J end lost 8 bases, and 12 bases lay between the germline ends. The CDR3 runs 12 residues. Germline V gene lookup returns CDR1 MNHNS and CDR2 SASEGT. The CDR3 nucleotides read TGTGCCAGCAGTAGGACAGCCTGGGGCTACACCTTC. It translates to CASSRTAWGYTF.